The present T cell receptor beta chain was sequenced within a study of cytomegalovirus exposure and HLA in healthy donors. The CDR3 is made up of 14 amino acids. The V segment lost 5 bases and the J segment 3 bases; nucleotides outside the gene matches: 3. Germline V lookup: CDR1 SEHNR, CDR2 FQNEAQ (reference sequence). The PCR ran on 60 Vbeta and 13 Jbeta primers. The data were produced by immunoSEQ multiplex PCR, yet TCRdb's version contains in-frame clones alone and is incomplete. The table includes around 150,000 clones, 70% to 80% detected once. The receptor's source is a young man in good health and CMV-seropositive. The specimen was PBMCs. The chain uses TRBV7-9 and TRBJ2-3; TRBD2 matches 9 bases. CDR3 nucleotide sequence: TGTGCCAGCAGCCCTGGACTAGCGACAGATACGCAGTATTTT. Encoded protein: CASSPGLATDTQYF.